The 29 T cell receptor beta chains listed next were all sequenced from one sample in a study of cytomegalovirus exposure and HLA in healthy donors. The PCR employed 60 Vbeta primers together with 13 Jbeta primers. Method: immunoSEQ multiplex PCR; TCRdb's copy keeps in-frame clones and lacks some. Here the sample spans about 82,000 clones, over 75% being singletons. Sequencing input: PBMCs. These receptors all stem from a human donor in good health.

V and J are TRBV4-1 and TRBJ2-1; possibly TRBD1 for D (6 bases). The CDR3 extends over 16 amino acids. The V gene's germline CDR1 is MGHRA and CDR2 YSYEKL. Trimming took 0 bases from V and 1 from J, leaving 10 bases between them. CDR3 in amino acids: CASSQDHRVSYNEQFF. As DNA, the CDR3 is TGCGCCAGCAGCCAAGATCACAGGGTTTCCTACAATGAGCAGTTCTTC.

This sequence joins TRBV6-5 and TRBJ1-6; tentative D call: TRBD1 (5 bases). The CDR3 loop spans 14 amino acids. Trimming shortened V by 6 bases and J by 4 bases, and 10 bases separated the two germline ends. The germline V gene has CDR1 MNHEY and CDR2 SVGAGI. The CDR3 region has the DNA TGTGCCAGCAGGGGTCCAGGGTATAATTCACCCCTCCACTTT. Translated, it gives CASRGPGYNSPLHF.

This chain links TRBV9 with TRBJ1-5; 8 positions match TRBD1. CDR1 is SGDLS, CDR2 YYNGEE, per germline. This CDR3 region has 13 residues. V shed 4 bases, J shed 12 bases, and the junction held 9 bases outside the gene matches. This CDR3 reads CASSRTPDRGQHF. DNA for the CDR3: TGTGCCAGCAGCCGAACCCCCGACAGGGGCCAGCATTTT.

About this clone itself: A junction boundary mismatches the germline segment, possibly from a read error. J is TRBJ1-2 and V is TRBV6-1, with TRBD1 as a possible D gene (6 bases). Germline values: CDR1 MNHNS, CDR2 SASEGT. This CDR3 is 13 amino acids long. DNA of the CDR3: TGTGCCAGCAGTGACGGGACATCCTATGGCTACCCCTTC. Its translation: CASSDGTSYGYPF.

This sequence joins TRBV4-1 and TRBJ1-2; TRBD1 matches 8 bases. CDR1 is MGHRA and CDR2 is YSYEKL in the germline V gene. This CDR3 region has 15 residues. V trimming: 0 bases; J trimming: 6 bases; junction bases outside the gene matches: 6. The CDR3 bases are TGCGCCAGCAGCCAAGATACCAGGACAGGGAATGGCTACACCTTC. Its translation is CASSQDTRTGNGYTF.

The genes are TRBV18 and TRBJ2-5; the D is unclear. The end of the DNA fits TRBJ2-7 better, so the J call may be wrong. The CDR3 runs 15 residues. Germline V lookup: CDR1 KGHSH, CDR2 LQKENI. The CDR3: CASSPLANNQNEQYF. DNA of the CDR3: TGTGCCAGCTCACCACTAGCTAACAACCAAAACGAGCAGTACTTC.

This chain joins TRBV11-1 and TRBJ1-1; 8 nucleotides agree with TRBD1. Germline V gives CDR1 SGHAT, CDR2 FQDESV (reference sequence). The CDR3 is 14 amino acids. Trimming cost V 4 bases and J 6 bases; bases outside gene matches: 7. This CDR3 is CASSWHRGDPEAFF. The CDR3 DNA is TGTGCCAGCAGCTGGCACAGGGGGGATCCTGAAGCTTTCTTT.

The rearrangement links TRBV6-1 to TRBJ2-5; unclear D gene. The CDR3 sequence is 13 residues long. Germline lookup yields CDR1 MNHNS and CDR2 SASEGT. Trimming shortened V by 3 bases and J by 2 bases, and 7 bases separated the two germline ends. CDR3 residues: CASSDTGQETQYF. In DNA form, the CDR3 reads TGTGCCAGCAGTGACACTGGTCAAGAGACCCAGTACTTC.

This chain connects TRBV25-1 to TRBJ1-1; maybe TRBD1 (5 bases). In germline, CDR1 is MGHDK, CDR2 SYGVNS. CDR3 length: 16 residues. V lost 2 bases, J lost 3 bases, and 16 bases lay in between. The chain's CDR3 is CASSEGAGEEHTEAFF. The CDR3 bases are TGTGCCAGCAGTGAAGGTGCGGGGGAAGAGCACACTGAAGCTTTCTTT.

V is TRBV2 and J is TRBJ2-3, with a tentative D call TRBD2 (5 bases). Germline assignment: CDR1 SNHLY and CDR2 FYNNEI. This CDR3 has 17 amino acids. V dropped 5 bases and J dropped 3 bases, with 21 bases sitting between them. As DNA, the CDR3 is TGTGCCAGCAGTAGAGAAGGAGGCCTATACGGGACAGATACGCAGTATTTT. Amino acids: CASSREGGLYGTDTQYF. Complete variable domain (other parts from reference TRBV2 and TRBJ2-3): EPEVTQTPSHQVTQMGQEVILRCVPISNHLYFYWYRQILGQKVEFLVSFYNNEISEKSEIFDDQFSVERPDGSNFTLKIRSTKLEDSAMYFCASSREGGLYGTDTQYFGPGTRLTVL.

The chain carries TRBV9 and TRBJ2-7, with 7 bases lining up with TRBD1. The CDR3 extends over 14 amino acids. V was pared by 6 bases and J by 6 bases, with 12 bases of the junction left unmatched. Germline CDR1 and CDR2: SGDLS and YYNGEE. As DNA, the CDR3 is TGTGCCAGCACCCCCCAACAGGGGATGTCCGAGCAGTACTTC. Amino acid sequence: CASTPQQGMSEQYF.

V and J are TRBV19 and TRBJ1-2, with D possibly matching TRBD1 (6 bases). V lost 3 bases and J 6 bases, leaving 17 bases between the germline ends. CDR3 length: 15 residues. Germline V lookup: CDR1 LNHDA, CDR2 SQIVND (reference sequence). The DNA of the CDR3 is TGTGCCAGTAGTATGTGGGACAATACCCCCCATGGCTACACCTTC. Translated, it gives CASSMWDNTPHGYTF.

The rearrangement links TRBV5-1 to TRBJ2-1; 9 nucleotides line up with TRBD1. The V and J ends lost 3 bases and 16 bases, in that order; junction bases with no gene match: 11. Germline assignment: CDR1 SGHRS and CDR2 YFSETQ. This CDR3 is 13 amino acids long. The CDR3: CASSSVSGQGIFF. The CDR3 DNA reads as TGCGCCAGCAGCTCGGTGTCGGGACAGGGTATTTTCTTC. Combining the CDR3 with reference TRBV5-1 and TRBJ2-1 gives the whole variable domain KAGVTQTPRYLIKTRGQQVTLSCSPISGHRSVSWYQQTPGQGLQFLFEYFSETQRNKGNFPGRFSGRQFSNSRSEMNVSTLELGDSALYLCASSSVSGQGIFFGPGTRLTVL.

V and J are TRBV12-5 and TRBJ2-3; D unresolved. Between the trimmed V and J ends, which lost 3 bases and 0 bases, there was a span of 13 bases. This CDR3 is 16 amino acids long. Germline CDR1 LGHNT, CDR2 FRNRAP. The CDR3 bases are TGTGCTAGTGGTTTTCTTGGCGGAATGAGCACAGATACGCAGTATTTT. Translated: CASGFLGGMSTDTQYF.

The chain employs TRBV13 and TRBJ2-1; 10 nucleotides match TRBD2. CDR1 is PRHDT, CDR2 FYEKMQ, per germline (reference sequence). CDR3 length equals 15 residues. Unmatched junction bases numbered 5, after V lost 2 bases and J lost 7 bases. CDR3 sequence (DNA): TGTGCCAGCAGCTTAAGCGGGGGGGCCAGAAATGAGCAGTTCTTC. Its translation: CASSLSGGARNEQFF.

This clone was picked up one time. The chain combines TRBV6-1 with TRBJ2-5; 8 nucleotides agree with TRBD1. V lost 1 base to trimming and J lost 6 bases; unmatched junction nucleotides: 7. Looked up from germline, CDR1 is MNHNS and CDR2 is SASEGT. This CDR3 contains 15 residues. CDR3 region: CASSEGDRWGQTQYF. CDR3 nucleotide sequence: TGTGCCAGCAGTGAAGGGGACAGGTGGGGCCAGACCCAGTACTTC.

This clone came up once. The chain employs TRBV6-5 and TRBJ1-1; 8 bases line up with TRBD1. V was pared by 0 bases and J by 4 bases, with 7 bases of the junction left unmatched. Germline V gives CDR1 MNHEY, CDR2 SVGAGI. The CDR3 length is 16 residues. CDR3 sequence (DNA): TGTGCCAGCAGTTACTCGGACAGGGATTATCGCACTGAAGCTTTCTTT. Protein sequence: CASSYSDRDYRTEAFF.

The chain links TRBV6-5 to TRBJ2-1; a weak D match, TRBD2 (5 bases). Germline CDR1 and CDR2: MNHEY and SVGAGI. The CDR3 totals 13 residues. V was pared by 4 bases and J by 5 bases, with 9 bases between. The CDR3 here is CASSSRGHNEQFF. DNA of the CDR3: TGTGCCAGCAGTTCTCGCGGGCACAATGAGCAGTTCTTC.

The genes are TRBV5-1 and TRBJ2-3; the match to TRBD2 covers 13 bases. V shed 4 bases and J 0 bases; nucleotides not matched to a gene: 11. The germline V gene encodes CDR1 SGHRS and CDR2 YFSETQ. The CDR3 covers 19 residues. The CDR3 loop reads CASSHGTSGKPRSTDTQYF. CDR3 coding DNA: TGCGCCAGCAGCCACGGGACTAGCGGGAAACCAAGGAGCACAGATACGCAGTATTTT.

The chain combines TRBV7-9 with TRBJ1-1; 7 positions agree with TRBD1. The CDR3 is 14 amino acids. The germline V gene has CDR1 SEHNR and CDR2 FQNEAQ (reference sequence). The trim removed 5 bases at V and 0 bases at J, leaving 3 bases unmatched. In nucleotides, the CDR3 is TGTGCCAGCAGCCGGGACAGAATGAACACTGAAGCTTTCTTT. Encoded protein: CASSRDRMNTEAFF.

The gene calls are TRBV19 and TRBJ2-2; 9 bases are a match to TRBD1. Germline CDR1 LNHDA, CDR2 SQIVND (reference sequence). The CDR3 has 14 amino acids. Unmatched junction bases numbered 7, after V lost 8 bases and J lost 6 bases. The CDR3, as DNA: TGTGCCAGTCGGACAGGGGAAACGGCCGGGGAGCTGTTTTTT. Encoded protein: CASRTGETAGELFF.

CDR3 amino acids: CAWSVAGRLGNTIYF. The CDR3, as DNA: TGTGCCTGGAGTGTGGCGGGACGACTTGGAAACACCATATATTTT. V usage is TRBV30 and J usage is TRBJ1-3; possibly TRBD1 for D (5 bases). Germline V gives CDR1 GTSNPN, CDR2 SVGIG (reference sequence). The V end was cut by 0 bases, the J end by 3 bases, with 12 bases between. The CDR3 is 15 residues long.

This clone was recorded a few times. The chain links TRBV25-1 to TRBJ2-7, with 10 bases fitting TRBD1. Germline V gene data show CDR1 as MGHDK and CDR2 as SYGVNS. With 4 bases clipped from V and 0 bases from J, the junction kept 9 bases outside the gene matches. The length of the CDR3 is 17 residues. CDR3 region: CASSGRDRGFSSYEQYF. CDR3 coding DNA: TGTGCCAGCAGTGGCCGGGACAGGGGATTCAGCTCCTACGAGCAGTACTTC.

The rearrangement joins TRBV12-5 to TRBJ2-4, with a weak D call TRBD1 (6 bases). The ends were cut back, 5 bases at V and 2 bases at J, with 16 bases in the middle. The CDR3 length is 16 residues. CDR1 and CDR2 (germline): LGHNT, FRNRAP. The CDR3 DNA reads TGTGCTAGTGGTCGACAGGAAGGGCGCACCAAAAACATTCAGTACTTC. Its translation: CASGRQEGRTKNIQYF.

The genes are TRBV7-6 and TRBJ2-7; D uncertain. The germline V gene encodes CDR1 SGHVS and CDR2 FNYEAQ. The V end was cut by 1 base, the J end by 2 bases, with 6 bases between. The CDR3 totals 13 residues. CDR3 sequence reads: CASSLDTTYEQYF. The CDR3 DNA is TGTGCCAGCAGCTTAGACACCACCTACGAGCAGTACTTC.

The gene calls are TRBV5-6 and TRBJ1-2, with D unresolved. V was trimmed by 2 bases and J by 3 bases, leaving 17 bases between them. Germline V lookup: CDR1 SGHDT, CDR2 YYEEEE. The CDR3 is made up of 16 amino acids. CDR3 coding DNA: TGTGCCAGCAGCTTCAGTTCGGCGGGAGGCTACTATGGCTACACCTTC. Its translation: CASSFSSAGGYYGYTF. The full variable domain, with the rest looked up from reference TRBV5-6 and TRBJ1-2, is DAGVTQSPTHLIKTRGQQVTLRCSPKSGHDTVSWYQQALGQGPQFIFQYYEEEERQRGNFPDRFSGHQFPNYSSELNVNALLLGDSALYLCASSFSSAGGYYGYTFGSGTRLTVV.

V gene TRBV7-2 combines with J gene TRBJ1-6; TRBD1 matches 7 bases. The length of the CDR3 is 15 residues. Trimming removed 5 bases from V and 6 bases from J; junction bases left unmatched: 7. Germline CDR1 is SGHTA and CDR2 is FQGNSA. CDR3 protein: CASSGNRGGNSPLHF. The CDR3 DNA reads as TGTGCCAGCAGCGGCAACAGGGGAGGTAATTCACCCCTCCACTTT.

The CDR3 nucleotides are TGTGCCAGCAGCTTGGGAAGCGGGGGGGTAGATACGCAGTATTTT. Protein: CASSLGSGGVDTQYF. The chain uses TRBV5-6 and TRBJ2-3; TRBD2 agrees at 10 bases. The CDR3 runs to 15 residues. The germline CDR1 and CDR2 sequences are SGHDT and YYEEEE. Trimming removed 0 bases from V and 5 bases from J; junction bases left unmatched: 3.

This chain connects TRBV9 to TRBJ1-2; the match to TRBD1 covers 7 bases. The V and J ends lost 4 bases and 6 bases, in that order; junction bases with no gene match: 15. This CDR3 comprises 16 residues. Germline V gives CDR1 SGDLS, CDR2 YYNGEE. CDR3 in DNA: TGTGCCAGCAGCCCGAGGACAGGTCTAGTACTGGATGGCTACACCTTC. Translated, it gives CASSPRTGLVLDGYTF.